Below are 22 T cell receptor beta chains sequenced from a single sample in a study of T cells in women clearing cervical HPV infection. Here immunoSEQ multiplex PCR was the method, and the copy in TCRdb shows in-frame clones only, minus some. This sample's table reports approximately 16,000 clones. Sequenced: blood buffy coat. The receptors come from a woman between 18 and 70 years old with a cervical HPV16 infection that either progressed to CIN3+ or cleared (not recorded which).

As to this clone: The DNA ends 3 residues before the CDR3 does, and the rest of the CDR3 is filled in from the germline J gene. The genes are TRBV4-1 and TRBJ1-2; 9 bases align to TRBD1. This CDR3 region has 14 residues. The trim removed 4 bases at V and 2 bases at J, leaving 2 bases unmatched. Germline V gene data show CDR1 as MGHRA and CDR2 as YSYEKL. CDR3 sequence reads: CASSPGQGNYGYTF. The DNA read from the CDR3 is TGCGCCAGCAGCCCGGGACAGGGAAACTATGGC.

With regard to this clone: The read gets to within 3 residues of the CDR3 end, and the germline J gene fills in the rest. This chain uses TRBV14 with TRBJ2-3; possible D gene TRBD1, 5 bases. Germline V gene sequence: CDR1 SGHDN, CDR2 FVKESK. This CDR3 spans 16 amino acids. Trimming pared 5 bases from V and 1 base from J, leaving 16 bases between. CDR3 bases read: TGTGCCAGCAGCGAAAATCAGGGATCCGGCACAGATACG. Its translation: CASSENQGSGTDT. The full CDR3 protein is CASSENQGSGTDTQYF.

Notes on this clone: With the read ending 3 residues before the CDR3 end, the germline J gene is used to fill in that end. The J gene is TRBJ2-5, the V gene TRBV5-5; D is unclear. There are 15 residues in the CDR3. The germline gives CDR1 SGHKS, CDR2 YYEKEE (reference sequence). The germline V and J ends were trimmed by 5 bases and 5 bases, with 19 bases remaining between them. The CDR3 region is CASRMAPNGAETQYF. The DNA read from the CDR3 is TGTGCCAGCAGAATGGCACCTAACGGAGCGGAGACC.

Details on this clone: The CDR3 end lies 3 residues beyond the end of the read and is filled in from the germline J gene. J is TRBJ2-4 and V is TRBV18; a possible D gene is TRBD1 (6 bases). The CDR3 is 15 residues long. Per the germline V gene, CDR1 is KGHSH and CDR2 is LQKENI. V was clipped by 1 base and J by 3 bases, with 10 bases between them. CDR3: CASSPRGLDKNIQYF. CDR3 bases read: TGTGCCAGCTCACCACGGGGGCTCGACAAAAACATT.

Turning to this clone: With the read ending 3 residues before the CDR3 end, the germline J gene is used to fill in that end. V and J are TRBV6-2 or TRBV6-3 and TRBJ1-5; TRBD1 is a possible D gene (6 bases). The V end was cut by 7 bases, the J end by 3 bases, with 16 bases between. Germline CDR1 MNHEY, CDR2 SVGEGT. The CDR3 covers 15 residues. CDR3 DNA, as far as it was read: TGTGCCAGCACCCCTGAGGGACATACCAATCAGCCC. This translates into CASTPEGHTNQP. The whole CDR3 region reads CASTPEGHTNQPQHF.

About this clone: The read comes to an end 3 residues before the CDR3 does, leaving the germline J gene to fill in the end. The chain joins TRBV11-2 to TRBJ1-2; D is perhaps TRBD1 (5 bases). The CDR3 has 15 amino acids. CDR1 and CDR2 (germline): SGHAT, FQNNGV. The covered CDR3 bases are TGTGCCAGCAGCTTAGGTCTTCTGGCAGGGCAAGGC. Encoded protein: CASSLGLLAGQG. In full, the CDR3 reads CASSLGLLAGQGYTF.

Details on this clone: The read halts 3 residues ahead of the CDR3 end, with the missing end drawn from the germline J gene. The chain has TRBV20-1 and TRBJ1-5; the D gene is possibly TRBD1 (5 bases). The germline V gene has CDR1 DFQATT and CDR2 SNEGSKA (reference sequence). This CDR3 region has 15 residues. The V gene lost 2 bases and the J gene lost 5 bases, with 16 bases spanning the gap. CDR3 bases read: TGCAGTGCTAGATCCTCAGACAGTGGATATCAGCCC. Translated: CSARSSDSGYQP. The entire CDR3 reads CSARSSDSGYQPQHF.

CDR3 protein: CASSRLAGGNYNEYTF. The covered CDR3 bases are TGTGCCAGCAGCAGACTAGCGGGAGGAAACTACAATGAG. V is TRBV6-2 or TRBV6-3 and J is TRBJ1-2; D is unresolved. Read coverage stops 3 residues before the CDR3 terminus; the germline J gene supplies the remainder. The CDR3 extends over 16 amino acids. Germline V lookup: CDR1 MNHEY, CDR2 SVGEGT.

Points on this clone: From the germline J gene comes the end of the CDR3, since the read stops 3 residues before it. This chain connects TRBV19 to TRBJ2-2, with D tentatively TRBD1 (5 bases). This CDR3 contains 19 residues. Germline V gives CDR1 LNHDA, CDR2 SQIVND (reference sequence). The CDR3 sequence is CASSIPLATSRSGANVLFF. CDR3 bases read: TGTGCCAGTAGTATCCCCCTCGCCACGTCCCGCTCTGGGGCCAACGTG.

The DNA read from the CDR3 is TGTGCCAGCAGCTTAGATGGGGACTTCCAAGAGACG. Amino acid sequence: CASSLDGDFQET. The CDR3, in full, reads CASSLDGDFQETQYF. The chain combines TRBV11-3 with TRBJ2-3; possible D gene TRBD2, 6 bases. Read coverage stops 3 residues before the CDR3 terminus; the germline J gene supplies the remainder. This CDR3 has 15 residues. Germline V gene sequence: CDR1 SGHNT, CDR2 YENEEA.

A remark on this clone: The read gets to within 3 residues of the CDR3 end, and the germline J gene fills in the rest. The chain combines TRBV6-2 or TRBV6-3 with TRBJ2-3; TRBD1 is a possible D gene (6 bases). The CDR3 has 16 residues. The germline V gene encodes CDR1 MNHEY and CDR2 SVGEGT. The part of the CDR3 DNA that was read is TGTGCCAGCAGTTACTTGGGACACCTCAGGGATCAGCCG. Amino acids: CASSYLGHLRDQP. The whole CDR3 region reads CASSYLGHLRDQPQYF.

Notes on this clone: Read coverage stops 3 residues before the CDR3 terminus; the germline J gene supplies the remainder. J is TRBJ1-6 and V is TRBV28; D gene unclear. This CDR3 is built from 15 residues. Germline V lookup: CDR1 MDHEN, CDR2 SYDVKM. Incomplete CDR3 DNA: TGTGCCAGCAGTCTCAGAGGGAACCGGGGTGTGGCC. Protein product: CASSLRGNRGVA. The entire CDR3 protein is CASSLRGNRGVALHF.

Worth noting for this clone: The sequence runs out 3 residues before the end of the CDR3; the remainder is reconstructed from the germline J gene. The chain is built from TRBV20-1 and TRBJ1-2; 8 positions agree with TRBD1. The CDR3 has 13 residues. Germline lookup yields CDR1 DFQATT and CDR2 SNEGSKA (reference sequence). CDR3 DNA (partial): TGCAGTGCTAGAGATCAGGGGGCTCAAGGC. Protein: CSARDQGAQG. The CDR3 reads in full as CSARDQGAQGYTF.

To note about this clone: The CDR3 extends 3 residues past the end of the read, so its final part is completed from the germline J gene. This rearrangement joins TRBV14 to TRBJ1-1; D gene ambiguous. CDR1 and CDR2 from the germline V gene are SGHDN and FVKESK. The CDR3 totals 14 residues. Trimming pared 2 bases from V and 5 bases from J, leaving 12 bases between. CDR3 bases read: TGTGCCAGCAGCCAACAGCACAGAAGGACTGAA. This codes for CASSQQHRRTE. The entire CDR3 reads CASSQQHRRTEAFF.

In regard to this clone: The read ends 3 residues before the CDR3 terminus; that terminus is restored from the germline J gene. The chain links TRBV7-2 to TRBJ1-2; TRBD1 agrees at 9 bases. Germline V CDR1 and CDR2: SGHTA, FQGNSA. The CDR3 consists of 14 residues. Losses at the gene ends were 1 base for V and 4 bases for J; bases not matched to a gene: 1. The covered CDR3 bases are TGTGCCAGCAGCTTAGAGACAGGGGGCTATGGC. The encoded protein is CASSLETGGYG. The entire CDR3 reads CASSLETGGYGYTF.

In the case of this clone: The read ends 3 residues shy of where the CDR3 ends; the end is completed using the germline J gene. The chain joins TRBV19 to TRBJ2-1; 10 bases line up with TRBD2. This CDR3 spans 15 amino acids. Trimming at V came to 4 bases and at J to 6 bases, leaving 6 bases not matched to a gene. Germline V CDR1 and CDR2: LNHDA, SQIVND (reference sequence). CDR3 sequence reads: CASSTLRTSGNEQFF. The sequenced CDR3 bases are TGTGCCAGTAGTACCCTAAGGACTAGCGGCAATGAG. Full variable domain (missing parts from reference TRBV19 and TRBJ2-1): DGGITQSPKYLFRKEGQNVTLSCEQNLNHDAMYWYRQDPGQGLRLIYYSQIVNDFQKGDIAEGYSVSREKKESFPLTVTSAQKNPTAFYLCASSTLRTSGNEQFFGPGTRLTVL.

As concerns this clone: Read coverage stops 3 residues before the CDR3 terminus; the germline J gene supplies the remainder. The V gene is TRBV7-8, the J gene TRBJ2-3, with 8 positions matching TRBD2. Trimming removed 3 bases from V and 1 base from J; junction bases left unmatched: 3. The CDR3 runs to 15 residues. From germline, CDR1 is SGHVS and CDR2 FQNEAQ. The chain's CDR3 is CASSLGGGRTDTQYF. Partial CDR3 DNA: TGTGCCAGCAGCTTGGGCGGGGGGCGCACAGATACG.

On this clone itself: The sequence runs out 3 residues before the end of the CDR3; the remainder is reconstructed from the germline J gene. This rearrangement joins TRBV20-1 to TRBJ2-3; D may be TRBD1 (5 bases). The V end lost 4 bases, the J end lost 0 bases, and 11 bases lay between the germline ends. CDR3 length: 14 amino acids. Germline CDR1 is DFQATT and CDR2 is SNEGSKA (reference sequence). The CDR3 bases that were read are TGCAGTGCTAATGACAGTCCTAGCACAGATACG. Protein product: CSANDSPSTDT. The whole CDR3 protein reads CSANDSPSTDTQYF.

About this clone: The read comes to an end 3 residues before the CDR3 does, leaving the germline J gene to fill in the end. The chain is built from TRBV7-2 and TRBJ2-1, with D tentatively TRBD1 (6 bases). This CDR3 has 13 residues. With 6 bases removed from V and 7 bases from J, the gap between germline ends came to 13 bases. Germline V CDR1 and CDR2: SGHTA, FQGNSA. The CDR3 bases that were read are TGTGCCAGCAGGCAAACAGGGTATAATGAG. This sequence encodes CASRQTGYNE. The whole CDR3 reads CASRQTGYNEQFF.

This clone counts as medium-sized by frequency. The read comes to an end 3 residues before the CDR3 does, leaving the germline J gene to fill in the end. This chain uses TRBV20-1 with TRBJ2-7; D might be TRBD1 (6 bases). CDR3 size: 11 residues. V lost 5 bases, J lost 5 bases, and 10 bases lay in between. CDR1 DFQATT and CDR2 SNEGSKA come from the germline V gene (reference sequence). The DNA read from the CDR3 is TGCAGTGCTCACGGACAGAACGAG. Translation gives CSAHGQNE. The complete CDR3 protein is CSAHGQNEQYF.

This chain's CDR3 is CASSIDHLAYGYTF. CDR3 DNA, as far as it was read: TGTGCCAGTAGTATTGATCATTTAGCCTATGGC. The chain combines TRBV19 with TRBJ1-2; unclear D gene. The read ends 3 residues shy of where the CDR3 ends; the end is completed using the germline J gene. Germline V lookup: CDR1 LNHDA, CDR2 SQIVND (reference sequence). Trimming stripped 3 bases from V and 4 bases from J, with 12 bases between. CDR3 length: 14 residues.

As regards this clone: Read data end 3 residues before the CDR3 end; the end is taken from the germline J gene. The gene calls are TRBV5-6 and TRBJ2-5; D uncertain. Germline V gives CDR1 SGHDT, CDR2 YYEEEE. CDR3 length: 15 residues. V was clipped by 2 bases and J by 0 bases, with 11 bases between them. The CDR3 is CASSLTVTNQETQYF. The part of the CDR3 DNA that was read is TGTGCCAGCAGCTTAACAGTAACCAACCAAGAGACC.